A selection of T cell receptor beta chains follows, all from one sample in a study of CXCR4 blockade with PD-1 therapy in pancreatic cancer. Method: immunoSEQ multiplex PCR; TCRdb's copy keeps in-frame clones and lacks some. The table shows approximately 17,000 clones, with around 72% occurring only once. The sequencing input was tumor tissue. The receptors come from a human donor with pancreatic ductal adenocarcinoma. Both conserved end residues are part of each CDR3. A D gene is named only where the DNA matches it firmly. Clone size is stated in some rows and not others, as once, few, many or a class when expanded.

TRBJ1-2 TRBV18 . TRBD1 CASSPGQDYGYTF TGTGCCAGCTCACCAGGACAGGACTATGGCTACACCTTC
TRBJ2-3 TRBV11-3 . TRBD2 CASSAGLGTNTQYF TGTGCCAGCAGCGCGGGACTAGGCACAAATACGCAGTATTTT
TRBJ1-1 TRBV19 . . CASSIGANTEAFF TGTGCCAGTAGTATTGGAGCGAACACTGAAGCTTTCTTT
TRBJ2-1 TRBV28 . TRBD2 CASSPFGTSGYNEQFF TGTGCCAGCAGCCCTTTCGGGACTAGCGGCTACAATGAGCAGTTCTTC
TRBJ2-7 TRBV11-3 . TRBD1 CASSPQGGTGLSEQYF TGTGCCAGCAGCCCACAGGGCGGGACAGGGCTTTCCGAGCAGTACTTC
TRBJ2-3 TRBV28 . . CASSGQTSTDTQYF TGTGCCAGCAGCGGACAAACCAGCACAGATACGCAGTATTTT
TRBJ1-2 TRBV28 . . CASSLGGAQGYTF TGTGCCAGCAGTTTGGGAGGGGCGCAGGGCTACACCTTC
TRBJ2-7 TRBV28 . . CASSLGASYEQYF TGTGCCAGCAGTTTAGGGGCCAGCTACGAGCAATACTTC
TRBJ2-1 TRBV18 few TRBD2 CASSPSSGRGYNEQFF TGTGCCAGCTCACCGAGTAGCGGGAGGGGATACAATGAGCAGTTCTTC
TRBJ2-1 TRBV14 . TRBD1 CASSQLGTGDYNEQFF TGTGCCAGCAGCCAACTTGGGACAGGGGACTACAATGAGCAGTTCTTC
TRBJ2-1 TRBV19 . . CASSIDVTRGQEQFF TGTGCCAGTAGTATCGACGTTACCAGGGGTCAGGAGCAGTTCTTC
TRBJ2-3 TRBV28 . TRBD2 CASSSGGYTQYF TGTGCCAGCAGCTCGGGGGGGTATACGCAGTATTTT
TRBJ1-1 TRBV19 . . CASSLGFMNTEAFF TGTGCCAGTAGTTTGGGTTTTATGAACACTGAAGCTTTCTTT
TRBJ1-1 TRBV19 . . CASSINRVAEAFF TGTGCCAGTAGTATCAACAGGGTAGCTGAAGCTTTCTTT
TRBJ2-4 TRBV4-2 . . CASSLVLWEGRLAKNIQYF TGTGCCAGCAGCTTAGTTTTGTGGGAAGGAAGGCTAGCCAAAAACATTCAGTACTTC
TRBJ2-1 TRBV19 . . CASSARGGGAGNEQFF TGTGCCAGTAGTGCCAGGGGAGGGGGAGCGGGCAATGAGCAGTTCTTC
TRBJ2-3 TRBV6-8 . TRBD2 CASSNLAGGTDTQYF TGTGCCAGCAGTAACCTAGCGGGAGGAACAGATACGCAGTATTTT
TRBJ2-6 TRBV7-5 many . CASSLVGTGESGANVLTF TGTGCCAGCAGCTTGGTCGGGACCGGCGAATCTGGGGCCAACGTCCTGACTTTC
TRBJ2-5 TRBV19 . . CASSKTQGKSGTQYF TGTGCCAGTAGTAAAACCCAGGGGAAATCGGGGACCCAGTACTTC
TRBJ2-4 TRBV1 . . CASSLFSTTKNIQYF TGCGCCAGCAGCTTATTCTCGACCACCAAAAACATTCAGTACTTC
TRBJ2-7 TRBV6-9 . . CASRLRDAVGYEQYF TGTGCCAGCAGACTCCGGGACGCGGTCGGATACGAGCAGTACTTC
TRBJ2-7 TRBV15 . TRBD2 CATGLAGAIGLSYEQYF TGTGCCACAGGACTAGCGGGAGCCATAGGGCTCTCCTACGAGCAGTACTTC
TRBJ2-1 TRBV9 once TRBD2 CASSVGRVETSRPSYNEQFF TGTGCCAGCAGCGTAGGTCGGGTGGAGACTAGCCGTCCCTCCTACAATGAGCAGTTCTTC
TRBJ2-7 TRBV27 . . CASSLEGEDEQYF TGTGCCAGCAGTTTAGAAGGAGAGGACGAGCAGTACTTC
TRBJ2-5 TRBV19 . . CASSQAIGTQYF TGTGCCAGTAGCCAAGCAATTGGGACCCAGTACTTC
TRBJ1-1 TRBV25-1 . . CASSVGRSEAFF TGTGCCAGCAGTGTCGGGAGGTCTGAAGCTTTCTTT
TRBJ1-2 TRBV19 . . CASSRDGYGYTF TGTGCCAGTAGTCGGGACGGCTATGGCTACACCTTC
TRBJ1-2 TRBV29-1 . . CSVRWSNYGYTF TGCAGCGTTAGGTGGAGTAACTATGGCTACACCTTC
TRBJ1-1 TRBV28 . . CASSLNGGENTEAFF TGTGCCAGCAGTCTCAACGGCGGGGAGAACACTGAAGCTTTCTTT
TRBJ2-3 TRBV30 . . CAWSGGNTQYF TGTGCCTGGAGTGGTGGTAATACGCAGTATTTT
TRBJ2-3 TRBV18 few . CASSPRERGTDTQYF TGTGCCAGCTCACCCCGGGAGAGGGGGACAGATACGCAGTATTTT
TRBJ2-5 TRBV29-1 . TRBD2 CSVGTSGIETQYF TGCAGCGTGGGGACTAGCGGGATAGAGACCCAGTACTTC
TRBJ2-7 TRBV7-6 . TRBD1 CASSSGQGGNEQYF TGTGCCAGCAGCTCAGGACAGGGGGGAAACGAGCAGTACTTC
TRBJ2-3 TRBV7-5 . . CASSSGQVPLDTQYF TGTGCCAGCAGCTCGGGACAGGTGCCCCTGGATACGCAGTATTTT
TRBJ1-2 TRBV19 . . CASSRTGGANGYTF TGTGCCAGTAGCCGAACAGGAGGGGCCAACGGCTACACCTTC
TRBJ2-1 TRBV5-1 . TRBD2 CASSNLAGGPSYNEQFF TGCGCCAGCAGCAATCTAGCGGGAGGGCCCTCCTACAATGAGCAGTTCTTC
TRBJ1-4 TRBV11-3 . . CASSLRWDLTNEKLFF TGTGCCAGCAGCTTACGTTGGGATCTCACAAATGAAAAACTGTTTTTT
TRBJ2-7 TRBV10-1 . . CASSTDTAYEQYF TGCGCCAGCAGTACCGACACGGCCTACGAGCAGTACTTC
TRBJ1-1 TRBV28 . TRBD1 CASSLNRGYGTEAFF TGTGCCAGCAGTTTAAACAGGGGGTACGGCACTGAAGCTTTCTTT
TRBJ2-3 TRBV15 few . CATSRDLGPSTDTQYF TGTGCCACCAGCAGAGATCTGGGACCTAGCACAGATACGCAGTATTTT
TRBJ2-2 TRBV5-1 . TRBD1 CASSSDRVDTGELFF TGCGCCAGCAGCTCGGACAGGGTTGACACCGGGGAGCTGTTTTTT